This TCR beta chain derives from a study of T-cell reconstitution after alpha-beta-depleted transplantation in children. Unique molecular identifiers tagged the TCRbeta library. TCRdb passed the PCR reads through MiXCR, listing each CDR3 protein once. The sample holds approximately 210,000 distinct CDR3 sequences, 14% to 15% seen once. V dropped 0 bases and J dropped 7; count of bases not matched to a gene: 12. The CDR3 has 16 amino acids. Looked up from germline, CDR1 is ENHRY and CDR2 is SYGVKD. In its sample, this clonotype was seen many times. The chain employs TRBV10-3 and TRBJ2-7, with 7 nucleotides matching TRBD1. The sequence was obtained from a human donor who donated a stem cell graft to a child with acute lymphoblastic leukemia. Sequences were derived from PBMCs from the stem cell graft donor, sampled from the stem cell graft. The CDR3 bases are TGTGCCATCAGTGAGTCGACTAAGGGGGCAGGGAATGAGCAGTACTTC. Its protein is CAISESTKGAGNEQYF.